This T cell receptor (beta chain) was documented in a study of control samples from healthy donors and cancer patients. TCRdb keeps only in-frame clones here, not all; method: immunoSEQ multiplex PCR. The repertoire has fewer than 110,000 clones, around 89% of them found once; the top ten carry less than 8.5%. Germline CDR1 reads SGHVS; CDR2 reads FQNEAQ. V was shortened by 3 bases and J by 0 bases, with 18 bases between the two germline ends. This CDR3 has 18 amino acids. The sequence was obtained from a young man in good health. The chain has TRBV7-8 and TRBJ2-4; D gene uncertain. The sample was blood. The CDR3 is CASSLGRIPFEAKNIQYF. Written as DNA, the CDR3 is TGTGCCAGCAGCTTGGGCCGCATTCCTTTCGAAGCCAAAAACATTCAGTACTTC.